This passage covers 10 T cell receptor beta chains from one sample sequenced in a study of CXCR3-negative and CXCR3-positive naive CD8 T cells (dated by TCRdb to the late 2010s). Sequencing relied on a NextSeq 550. The Human TCR Profiling Kit (MiLaboratory) was used to prepare UMI-labeled 5' RACE TRB cDNA libraries. The reads were reprocessed in TCRdb, with one entry per CDR3 protein sequence and no accompanying DNA. The sample's clone listing holds about 3,400 distinct CDR3 sequences. About 2.2% of the sample comes from the top ten. Sequencing was carried out using naive CXCR3- CD8+ T cells from blood. Per the publication, the cell subset or site label means: CD45RO-CCR7+CD27+CD95- naive CD8+ T cells lacking CXCR3 (TNR3-). These receptors all stem from a human donor in good health. Some clones in this sample may be carry-over from other donors' samples.

Measured by frequency, this clonotype is medium-sized (0.01 to 0.1%). V gene TRBV6-5 combines with J gene TRBJ1-1. Germline CDR1 reads MNHEY; CDR2 reads SVGAGI. CDR3 length equals 13 residues. The CDR3 protein is CASSYSGSLEAFF.

Considering frequency, this clonotype is medium-sized. V usage is TRBV4-3 and J usage is TRBJ2-2. There are 16 residues in the CDR3. Germline V gene lookup returns CDR1 LGHNA and CDR2 YSLEER. CDR3 sequence reads: CASSQVPAPNTGELFF.

This clonotype is classed as medium-sized by frequency. V gene TRBV6-2 or TRBV6-3 combines with J gene TRBJ2-1; TCRdb indicates TRBD2, and absent DNA this call remains unverified. CDR3 length: 16 amino acids. Germline V gene sequence: CDR1 MNHEY, CDR2 SVGEGT. The CDR3 spells CASSPRVAGVPDEQFF.

The chain links TRBV6-2 or TRBV6-3 to TRBJ2-7. This CDR3 region has 14 residues. CDR1 and CDR2 (germline): MNHEY, SVGEGT. The CDR3 spells CASSYSSTRNEQYF.

CDR3 in amino acids: CASSTFGTGQNTEAFF. The rearrangement joins TRBV7-6 to TRBJ1-1; no DNA is available, so the TRBD1 call from TCRdb remains unchecked. This CDR3 contains 16 residues. Germline CDR1 and CDR2: SGHVS and FNYEAQ. The complete variable domain, with remaining parts taken from reference TRBV7-6 and TRBJ1-1, reads GAGVSQSPRYKVTKRGQDVALRCDPISGHVSLYWYRQALGQGPEFLTYFNYEAQQDKSGLPNDRFSAERPEGSISTLTIQRTEQRDSAMYRCASSTFGTGQNTEAFFGQGTRLTVV.

This CDR3 is CASSVPSGARYNEQFF. This chain connects TRBV2 to TRBJ2-1; TCRdb's D call of TRBD2 is untestable without DNA. This CDR3 contains 16 residues. Germline V gives CDR1 SNHLY, CDR2 FYNNEI.

The chain links TRBV30 to TRBJ2-7. The CDR3 runs to 13 residues. The germline gives CDR1 GTSNPN, CDR2 SVGIG (reference sequence). The CDR3 sequence is CAWSVGSYYEQYF.

This clonotype is called medium-sized based on its frequency. This chain links TRBV20-1 with TRBJ2-3; TCRdb reports TRBD2, a call that lacks DNA to check it against. Germline assignment: CDR1 DFQATT and CDR2 SNEGSKA (reference sequence). CDR3 size: 15 residues. Here the CDR3 reads CSASELATYQDTQYF.

This clonotype is deemed medium-sized (0.01 to 0.1%) by its frequency. The V and J genes are TRBV29-1 and TRBJ2-2. Germline V gene sequence: CDR1 SQVTM, CDR2 ANQGSEA. The CDR3 consists of 14 residues. The CDR3 sequence: CSVEYLHRTGELFF.

J is TRBJ2-7 and V is TRBV6-5. The CDR3 covers 14 residues. Germline-derived CDR1 and CDR2 are MNHEY and SVGAGI. CDR3: CASSLNRGSYEQYF.